The 30 T cell receptor beta chains in this list originate from one sample, sequenced in a study of cytomegalovirus exposure and HLA in healthy donors (dated by TCRdb to the late 2010s). The method was the immunoSEQ multiplex PCR assay. A mixture of 60 forward primers for TCR Vbeta segments and 13 reverse primers for TCR Jbeta segments was used in the multiplex PCR. TCRdb took over this immuneACCESS table, retaining in-frame rearrangements with V and J assigned. Such tables are incomplete; in checked studies, under half of the missing clones stem from an unresolved V gene, and the remainder is unexplained. Across this sample there are approximately 240,000 clones, with about 89% seen only once. The ten most abundant clones make up 0.95% to 1.1% of the sample. The specimen was PBMCs. The source is a woman aged 18-29 years in good health and CMV-seronegative.

This clone was picked up a small number of times. The V and J genes are TRBV13 and TRBJ2-5, with 15 bases aligning to TRBD2. CDR3 length: 22 amino acids. V lost 4 bases, J lost 1 base, and 19 bases stayed unmatched. Germline V gene sequence: CDR1 PRHDT, CDR2 FYEKMQ (reference sequence). CDR3 DNA sequence: TGTGCCAGCAGCTCGAATGGACTAGCGGGGGGGCTGGGGATGCGGATCCAAGAGACCCAGTACTTC. Protein product: CASSSNGLAGGLGMRIQETQYF.

This chain uses TRBV4-2 with TRBJ2-1, with 8 bases aligning to TRBD2. V lost 5 bases and J lost 5; bases outside the gene matches: 2. CDR3 length: 13 amino acids. Germline V lookup: CDR1 LGHNA, CDR2 YNFKEQ. The CDR3 loop is CASSWREDNEQFF. The CDR3 nucleotides are TGTGCCAGCAGCTGGCGGGAGGACAATGAGCAGTTCTTC.

This clone was seen once. The chain joins TRBV27 to TRBJ2-1, with TRBD2 identical over 11 bases. The J segment lost 7 bases and the V segment lost 1 base, leaving 9 bases of the junction unmatched. CDR3 length: 17 amino acids. CDR1 MNHEY and CDR2 SMNVEV come from the germline V gene (reference sequence). CDR3 residues: CASSLLVAGGPRNEQFF. The CDR3 nucleotides read TGTGCCAGCAGTTTATTGGTAGCGGGGGGGCCGAGGAATGAGCAGTTCTTC.

CDR3: CASSTRTSGRTNYEQYF. CDR3 nucleotides: TGTGCCAGCAGTACCCGGACTAGCGGGAGAACAAACTACGAGCAGTACTTC. The chain links TRBV28 to TRBJ2-7, with 13 bases matching TRBD2. The germline gives CDR1 MDHEN, CDR2 SYDVKM. The CDR3 spans 17 residues. V was pared by 5 bases and J by 3 bases, with 10 bases of the junction left unmatched. Variable domain in full (rest from reference TRBV28 and TRBJ2-7): DVKVTQSSRYLVKRTGEKVFLECVQDMDHENMFWYRQDPGLGLRLIYFSYDVKMKEKGDIPEGYSVSREKKERFSLILESASTNQTSMYLCASSTRTSGRTNYEQYFGPGTRLTVT.

The chain combines TRBV4-1 with TRBJ2-1; maybe TRBD2 (5 bases). The V end was cut by 1 base, the J end by 6 bases, with 16 bases between. Germline values: CDR1 MGHRA, CDR2 YSYEKL. This CDR3 has 16 amino acids. CDR3 nucleotides: TGCGCCAGCAGCCAAGTACCCGGGGTGAGGTCCAATGAGCAGTTCTTC. It specifies CASSQVPGVRSNEQFF.

The chain joins TRBV7-8 to TRBJ1-4; 7 nucleotides match TRBD1. Germline trimming cut 10 bases from V and 7 bases from J; bases unmatched to any gene: 15. The length of the CDR3 is 15 residues. Germline V CDR1 and CDR2: SGHVS, FQNEAQ. For the CDR3, the DNA is TGTGCCATCCACGAGAGCCGGGCAGGGGGTGAAAAACTGTTTTTT. This sequence encodes CAIHESRAGGEKLFF.

The J gene is TRBJ2-7, the V gene TRBV6-1; D is possibly TRBD1 (5 bases). Trimming pared 6 bases from V and 6 bases from J, leaving 15 bases between. This CDR3 comprises 13 residues. Germline assignment: CDR1 MNHNS and CDR2 SASEGT. The CDR3 sequence: CASRNRTYGEQYF. CDR3 in DNA: TGTGCCAGCAGGAACAGGACATATGGCGAGCAGTACTTC.

This clone was seen a handful of times. This chain uses TRBV5-1 with TRBJ2-3, with D possibly being TRBD2 (5 bases). The germline gives CDR1 SGHRS, CDR2 YFSETQ. CDR3 size: 16 residues. V dropped 5 bases and J dropped 2 bases, with 18 bases sitting between them. The CDR3 coding sequence is TGCGCCAGCAGTAAGAAAGGGAGCTCATACACAGATACGCAGTATTTT. Protein product: CASSKKGSSYTDTQYF.

V and J are TRBV4-3 and TRBJ2-7, with D possibly matching TRBD2 (5 bases). CDR1 and CDR2 from the germline V gene are LGHNA and YSLEER. The ends were cut back, 1 base at V and 2 bases at J, with 12 bases in the middle. CDR3 length equals 15 residues. For the CDR3, the DNA is TGCGCCAGCAGCCAAGTTCTTACGGGAACCTACGAGCAGTACTTC. Amino acid sequence: CASSQVLTGTYEQYF.

The V gene is TRBV9, the J gene TRBJ2-7, with no clear D. The germline V gene encodes CDR1 SGDLS and CDR2 YYNGEE. The CDR3 spans 14 residues. V lost 0 bases and J lost 0, with 7 bases in between. CDR3 sequence: CASSVVGSSYEQYF. In nucleotides, the CDR3 is TGTGCCAGCAGCGTAGTTGGCAGCTCCTACGAGCAGTACTTC.

The V and J genes are TRBV29-1 and TRBJ1-1, with 9 bases that match TRBD1. Per the germline V gene, CDR1 is SQVTM and CDR2 is ANQGSEA. J gave up 5 bases and V 7 bases, and 8 bases lay outside the gene matches. The CDR3 is 13 residues long. The CDR3, as DNA: TGCAGCGCGGGGAACAGGGGGCCGACTGAAGCTTTCTTT. This encodes CSAGNRGPTEAFF.

The rearrangement links TRBV29-1 to TRBJ1-2; 7 bases line up with TRBD1. The CDR3 loop spans 17 amino acids. V was pared by 0 bases and J by 5 bases, with 15 bases of the junction left unmatched. Germline V gene sequence: CDR1 SQVTM, CDR2 ANQGSEA. Here the CDR3 reads CSVEDWILQGKYYGYTF. The CDR3 region has the DNA TGCAGCGTTGAAGATTGGATACTACAGGGGAAGTATTATGGCTACACCTTC.

V is TRBV19 and J is TRBJ1-2; 7 bases are a match to TRBD1. The V gene's germline CDR1 is LNHDA and CDR2 SQIVND (reference sequence). V shed 7 bases, J shed 4 bases, and the junction held 9 bases outside the gene matches. This CDR3 region has 14 residues. In nucleotides, the CDR3 is TGTGCCAGTATATCCGGGACAGCCTCCTATGGCTACACCTTC. Translating it yields CASISGTASYGYTF.

The rearrangement links TRBV5-1 to TRBJ2-3; 8 nucleotides align to TRBD1. Trimming at V came to 5 bases and at J to 1 base, leaving 3 bases not matched to a gene. Germline CDR1 SGHRS, CDR2 YFSETQ. The CDR3 sequence is 14 residues long. The CDR3 sequence is CASRPGGGTDTQYF. CDR3 in DNA: TGCGCCAGCAGACCAGGGGGCGGCACAGATACGCAGTATTTT.

The rearrangement uses TRBV10-3 and TRBJ1-2, with TRBD1 matching 7 bases. V was pared by 10 bases and J by 7 bases, with 12 bases of the junction left unmatched. This CDR3 spans 13 amino acids. Per germline, CDR1 ENHRY and CDR2 SYGVKD. CDR3 in amino acids: CATSTGPLFGYTF. The CDR3 DNA reads as TGTGCCACCTCGACAGGGCCCCTTTTTGGCTACACCTTC.

V gene TRBV5-6 combines with J gene TRBJ2-2; 7 bases agree with TRBD1. The CDR3 totals 16 residues. Per the germline V gene, CDR1 is SGHDT and CDR2 is YYEEEE. The J segment lost 3 bases and the V segment lost 0 bases, leaving 5 bases of the junction unmatched. CDR3 coding DNA: TGTGCCAGCAGCTTGGGTTGGACAGGCTACACCGGGGAGCTGTTTTTT. It translates to CASSLGWTGYTGELFF.

The chain links TRBV4-1 to TRBJ1-1, with D unresolved. The germline V gene has CDR1 MGHRA and CDR2 YSYEKL. V lost 0 bases, J lost 1 base, and 3 bases lay in between. The CDR3 consists of 13 residues. For the CDR3, the DNA is TGCGCCAGCAGCCAAGACAGGAACACTGAAGCTTTCTTT. Its translation: CASSQDRNTEAFF.

This clone was counted a single time. This chain uses TRBV30 with TRBJ2-3; 9 nucleotides line up with TRBD2. Germline CDR1 is GTSNPN and CDR2 is SVGIG (reference sequence). Unmatched junction bases numbered 3, after V lost 0 bases and J lost 5 bases. This CDR3 spans 14 amino acids. The CDR3 sequence is CAWSVKAGGDTQYF. The CDR3 coding sequence is TGTGCCTGGAGTGTAAAAGCGGGAGGAGATACGCAGTATTTT.

The V and J genes are TRBV7-9 and TRBJ1-5; weak D call: TRBD1 (6 bases). The V and J ends lost 2 bases and 7 bases respectively, with 21 bases between them. Germline lookup yields CDR1 SEHNR and CDR2 FQNEAQ (reference sequence). CDR3 size: 17 residues. The CDR3 DNA sequence: TGTGCCAGCAGCTTAATCCCGACAGGTCCGCCCAGACAGCCCCAGCATTTT. Its translation is CASSLIPTGPPRQPQHF.

The rearrangement links TRBV19 to TRBJ2-7, with 8 positions matching TRBD1. Germline loops: CDR1 LNHDA, CDR2 SQIVND (reference sequence). CDR3 size: 14 residues. Trimming at V came to 3 bases and at J to 7 bases, leaving 8 bases not matched to a gene. In DNA, the CDR3 is TGTGCCAGTAGTATGTGGCAGGGGGCAGGGGAGCAGTACTTC. Translating it yields CASSMWQGAGEQYF.

The J gene is TRBJ2-5, the V gene TRBV2, with 14 positions matching TRBD2. Germline CDR1 and CDR2: SNHLY and FYNNEI. The CDR3 is made up of 15 amino acids. The junction had 2 bases not matched to a gene; V was cut back by 3 bases and J by 5 bases. CDR3 nucleotides: TGTGCCAGCAGTGAGGGACTAGCGGGAGTGGAGACCCAGTACTTC. Its translation is CASSEGLAGVETQYF.

The chain couples TRBV7-2 to TRBJ2-6; TRBD1 agrees at 7 bases. V shed 9 bases, J shed 2 bases, and the junction held 4 bases outside the gene matches. Germline CDR1 SGHTA, CDR2 FQGNSA. The length of the CDR3 is 14 residues. The CDR3 region has the DNA TGTGCCAGACGCAGGGGGACTGGGGCCAACGTCCTGACTTTC. Residues: CARRRGTGANVLTF.

V is TRBV5-6 and J is TRBJ1-5; TRBD1 matches at 9 bases. J was trimmed by 0 bases and V by 0 bases; bases with no gene match: 1. Germline V lookup: CDR1 SGHDT, CDR2 YYEEEE. This CDR3 is 16 amino acids long. CDR3 amino acids: CASSLAGQGSNQPQHF. In DNA, the CDR3 is TGTGCCAGCAGCTTGGCGGGACAGGGTAGCAATCAGCCCCAGCATTTT.

CDR3 protein: CASSHLLAGGDNEQFF. CDR3 DNA: TGTGCCAGCAGCCACCTACTAGCGGGGGGAGACAATGAGCAGTTCTTC. V and J are TRBV4-2 and TRBJ2-1; 12 bases map to TRBD2. This CDR3 comprises 16 residues. The germline gives CDR1 LGHNA, CDR2 YNFKEQ. V dropped 3 bases and J dropped 5; count of bases not matched to a gene: 5.

The chain has TRBV25-1 and TRBJ1-5; no reliable D call. Between the trimmed V and J ends, which lost 6 bases and 6 bases, there was a span of 15 bases. The CDR3 length is 14 residues. CDR1 is MGHDK, CDR2 SYGVNS, per germline. The CDR3, as DNA: TGTGCCAGCAGCCTAACTGGTTTATCTCAGCCCCAGCATTTT. The encoded protein is CASSLTGLSQPQHF.

V gene TRBV14 combines with J gene TRBJ2-1; TRBD1 matches 7 bases. V gave up 8 bases and J gave up 2 bases; unmatched junction bases: 9. CDR3 length: 15 residues. Germline assignment: CDR1 SGHDN and CDR2 FVKESK. CDR3 residues: CASANRGATYNEQFF. In DNA form, the CDR3 reads TGTGCCAGCGCCAACAGGGGCGCGACCTACAATGAGCAGTTCTTC.

The chain recombines TRBV18 with TRBJ1-2, with TRBD1 matching 7 bases. The CDR3 contains 14 residues. The germline V gene has CDR1 KGHSH and CDR2 LQKENI. V was clipped by 3 bases and J by 4 bases; unmatched bases: 5. CDR3 region: CASSPTRDSYGYTF. CDR3 DNA: TGTGCCAGCTCACCTACAAGGGACAGCTATGGCTACACCTTC.

The chain couples TRBV5-4 to TRBJ2-1, with 7 bases matching TRBD2. The CDR3 totals 14 residues. In germline, CDR1 is SGHNT, CDR2 YYREEE (reference sequence). V was pared by 0 bases and J by 5 bases, with 2 bases of the junction left unmatched. The CDR3 coding sequence is TGTGCCAGCAGCTTGGGACTAGCAAACAATGAGCAGTTCTTC. Translating it yields CASSLGLANNEQFF.

The V call is TRBV4-1, the J call TRBJ2-3; no reliable D call. Per germline, CDR1 MGHRA and CDR2 YSYEKL. Trimming pared 8 bases from V and 2 bases from J, leaving 11 bases between. The CDR3 covers 13 residues. CDR3 residues: CASARYVTDTQYF. Here the CDR3 DNA reads TGCGCCAGCGCTAGGTACGTCACAGATACGCAGTATTTT.

The J gene is TRBJ1-2, the V gene TRBV9; D is undetermined. The CDR3 is made up of 13 amino acids. V was pared by 4 bases and J by 8 bases, with 15 bases between. From germline, CDR1 is SGDLS and CDR2 YYNGEE. The DNA for the CDR3 is TGTGCCAGCAGCCCGAATAGTCCAGGCGGCTACACCTTC. It yields the protein CASSPNSPGGYTF.